The text below deals with one TCR beta chain. CDR3 length: 15 residues. Germline V gene lookup returns CDR1 SGHAT and CDR2 FQNNGV. V was clipped by 5 bases and J by 2 bases; unmatched bases: 6. This entry belongs to a study of blood T cell repertoires in COVID-19. Original handling: Researchers report that nucleated cell counts were estimated from reference gene primer amplification. Measured with immunoSEQ multiplex PCR; TCRdb has only the in-frame clones, and not every one. For V, J and clone size, that table is used; D and trimming come from the DNA. Here the sample spans about 220,000 clones, 86% being singletons.

The chain joins TRBV11-2 to TRBJ2-7; TRBD1 matches at 10 bases. The sequenced sample was peripheral blood. This TCR came from a man aged 25-45 years who had recovered from COVID-19. This CDR3 reads CASSHDRGRPYEQYF. CDR3 in DNA: TGTGCCAGCAGCCACGACAGGGGGCGGCCCTACGAGCAGTACTTC.